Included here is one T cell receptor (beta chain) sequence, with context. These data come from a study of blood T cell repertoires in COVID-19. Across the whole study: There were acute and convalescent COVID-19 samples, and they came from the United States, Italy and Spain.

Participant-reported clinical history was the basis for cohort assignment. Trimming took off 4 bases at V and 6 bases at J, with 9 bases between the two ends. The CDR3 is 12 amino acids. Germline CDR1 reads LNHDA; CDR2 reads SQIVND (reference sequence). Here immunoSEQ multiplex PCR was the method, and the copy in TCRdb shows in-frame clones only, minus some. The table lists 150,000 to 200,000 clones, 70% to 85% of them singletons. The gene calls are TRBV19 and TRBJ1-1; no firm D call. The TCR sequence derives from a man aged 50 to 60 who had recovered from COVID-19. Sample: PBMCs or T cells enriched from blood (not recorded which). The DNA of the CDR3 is TGTGCCAGTAGTACCGACATCGCTGAAGCTTTCTTT. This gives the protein CASSTDIAEAFF.